The 18 T cell receptor beta chains below were found in one sample sequenced in a study of cytomegalovirus exposure and HLA in healthy donors. Primers for the PCR totalled 60 Vbeta and 13 Jbeta. Assay used: immunoSEQ multiplex PCR; TCRdb lists only in-frame clones, some missing. Among more than 90,000 clones listed, over 65% were seen once. Material for sequencing was PBMCs. Source of these receptors: a woman aged 30 to 39 in good health and CMV-seronegative.

The rearrangement joins TRBV10-3 to TRBJ1-1; TRBD1 matches 9 bases. V trimming: 7 bases; J trimming: 3 bases; junction bases outside the gene matches: 3. Germline-derived CDR1 and CDR2 are ENHRY and SYGVKD. The CDR3 totals 13 residues. CDR3 bases: TGTGCCATCACACGACAGGGGGACACTGAAGCTTTCTTT. Translating it yields CAITRQGDTEAFF.

The chain uses TRBV6-6 and TRBJ2-1, with 7 nucleotides matching TRBD2. V gave up 0 bases and J gave up 6 bases; unmatched junction bases: 5. This CDR3 has 15 residues. Germline V gene sequence: CDR1 MNHNY, CDR2 SVGAGI (reference sequence). CDR3 nucleotide sequence: TGTGCCAGCAGTTACTCGGGGACTAAGGGCAATGAGCAGTTCTTC. This sequence encodes CASSYSGTKGNEQFF.

This clone came up a few times. J is TRBJ2-1 and V is TRBV7-2, with TRBD1 matching 10 bases. Germline V gives CDR1 SGHTA, CDR2 FQGNSA. The CDR3 runs 15 residues. The ends lost 5 bases at V and 6 bases at J; junction bases unmatched: 7. DNA of the CDR3: TGTGCCAGCAGCCTCGACAGGGGGCGAGTCAATGAGCAGTTCTTC. Protein: CASSLDRGRVNEQFF.

This chain uses TRBV7-9 with TRBJ1-1; D gene unclear. Germline V gives CDR1 SEHNR, CDR2 FQNEAQ (reference sequence). CDR3 length: 14 residues. Trimming took off 1 base at V and 2 bases at J, with 8 bases between the two ends. The CDR3: CASSLGYSNTEAFF. The DNA for the CDR3 is TGTGCCAGCAGCTTAGGTTACTCAAACACTGAAGCTTTCTTT.

The chain combines TRBV29-1 with TRBJ2-1; 7 nucleotides agree with TRBD2. The CDR3 totals 17 residues. From germline, CDR1 is SQVTM and CDR2 ANQGSEA. J lost 5 bases, V lost 4 bases, and 17 bases had no gene match. The DNA of the CDR3 is TGCAGCGTTGTGAGGCGCGGGAGCAATTTAGGGGACAATGAGCAGTTCTTC. Translated: CSVVRRGSNLGDNEQFF.

This sequence joins TRBV5-1 and TRBJ2-5; a weak D match, TRBD1 (7 bases). The CDR3 consists of 15 residues. Germline CDR1 reads SGHRS; CDR2 reads YFSETQ. V gave up 4 bases and J gave up 5 bases, with 18 bases separating them. CDR3 amino acids: CASSLTTGAGETQYF. The CDR3 DNA is TGCGCCAGCAGCCTAACTACAGGGGCGGGGGAGACCCAGTACTTC.

The V call is TRBV4-3, the J call TRBJ1-1; 10 bases are a match to TRBD1. From germline, CDR1 is LGHNA and CDR2 YSLEER. CDR3 length equals 12 residues. V lost 4 bases, J lost 8 bases, and 1 base stayed unmatched. CDR3 in DNA: TGCGCCAGCAGCCCGACAGGGGGCGAAGCTTTCTTT. Translated: CASSPTGGEAFF.

The rearrangement uses TRBV4-3 and TRBJ2-1; D perhaps matches TRBD2 (6 bases). The CDR3 totals 14 residues. Between the trimmed V and J ends, which lost 4 bases and 5 bases, there was a span of 12 bases. Germline loops: CDR1 LGHNA, CDR2 YSLEER. The CDR3 DNA follows: TGCGCCAGCAGCCCCGGGGGAGAGGACAATGAGCAGTTCTTC. It is translated as CASSPGGEDNEQFF.

This sequence joins TRBV10-3 and TRBJ2-6, with 7 positions matching TRBD2. The CDR3 runs 16 residues. V trimming: 4 bases; J trimming: 3 bases; junction bases outside the gene matches: 6. CDR1 is ENHRY and CDR2 is SYGVKD in the germline V gene. In DNA form, the CDR3 reads TGTGCCATCAGTGTAGAGGGAGGGTTTGGGGCCAACGTCCTGACTTTC. Translation gives CAISVEGGFGANVLTF.

The V call is TRBV27, the J call TRBJ1-2; 9 nucleotides agree with TRBD1. In germline, CDR1 is MNHEY, CDR2 SMNVEV (reference sequence). The V and J ends lost 1 base and 4 bases, in that order; junction bases with no gene match: 7. The CDR3 contains 16 residues. CDR3 amino acids: CASSLYDRGFGYGYTF. As DNA, the CDR3 is TGTGCCAGCAGTTTATACGACAGGGGGTTTGGCTATGGCTACACCTTC.

This chain joins TRBV5-1 and TRBJ2-1; a weak D match, TRBD1 (5 bases). V lost 2 bases and J 0 bases, leaving 12 bases between the germline ends. The CDR3 is made up of 16 amino acids. Germline values: CDR1 SGHRS, CDR2 YFSETQ. The CDR3 bases are TGCGCCAGCAGCTTTGTAACAGGTAGCTCCTACAATGAGCAGTTCTTC. Residues: CASSFVTGSSYNEQFF.

The chain has TRBV7-9 and TRBJ1-2, with TRBD1 matching over 8 bases. V lost 5 bases and J lost 2; bases outside the gene matches: 7. The CDR3 consists of 15 residues. CDR1 and CDR2 from the germline V gene are SEHNR and FQNEAQ (reference sequence). The CDR3 sequence is CASSLGQGLNYGYTF. In DNA, the CDR3 is TGTGCCAGCAGCCTAGGACAGGGTTTAAACTATGGCTACACCTTC.

This clone was observed a single time. The chain couples TRBV21-1 to TRBJ2-7; no check of the table's D call, TRBD1, against the DNA was made. TRBV21-1 is labeled a pseudogene. This CDR3 region has 13 residues. The CDR3 bases are TGTCCAAATACCGGGACAGGGAGCTACGAGCAGTACTTC. Translation: CPNTGTGSYEQYF.

This clone appeared once. One end of the junction does not line up with germline, which may come from a read error. The chain carries TRBV15 and TRBJ1-2; 8 nucleotides agree with TRBD1. This CDR3 is built from 13 residues. Germline V CDR1 and CDR2: LNHNV, YYDKDF (reference sequence). The CDR3 bases are TGTGCCACCAGCAGAGACTACGGCGGACAGGGAAACTTC. It translates to CATSRDYGGQGNF. Full variable domain (rest looked up from reference TRBV15 and TRBJ1-2): DAMVIQNPRYQVTQFGKPVTLSCSQTLNHNVMYWYQQKSSQAPKLLFHYYDKDFNNEADTPDNFQSRRPNTSFCFLDIRSPGLGDTAMYLCATSRDYGGQGNFGSGTRLTVV.

This clone was picked up a small number of times. CDR3 DNA sequence: TGCGCCAGCAGCTTGGGGACAGGGGAAGGGGGCGAGCAGTACTTC. Its translation is CASSLGTGEGGEQYF. The rearrangement links TRBV5-1 to TRBJ2-7; TRBD1 matches 9 bases. In germline, CDR1 is SGHRS, CDR2 YFSETQ. This CDR3 spans 15 amino acids. J lost 6 bases, V lost 0 bases, and 7 bases had no gene match.

CDR3 coding DNA: TGCGCCAGCGCGCTTGTGCGGGAAACTGAGCAGTTCTTC. Encoded protein: CASALVRETEQFF. This sequence joins TRBV5-1 and TRBJ2-1; a weak D match, TRBD2 (6 bases). The CDR3 runs 13 residues. Trimming stripped 7 bases from V and 9 bases from J, with 17 bases between. The V gene's germline CDR1 is SGHRS and CDR2 YFSETQ.

The chain combines TRBV6-5 with TRBJ1-1; D is unclear. The CDR3 totals 15 residues. V was cut by 2 bases and J by 3 bases, with 13 bases left in between. Germline CDR1 and CDR2: MNHEY and SVGAGI. The CDR3 sequence is CASSYGSLGDTEAFF. CDR3 in DNA: TGTGCCAGCAGTTACGGGAGCTTAGGAGACACTGAAGCTTTCTTT.

The chain links TRBV7-9 to TRBJ2-7; 7 bases are a match to TRBD2. Germline CDR1 and CDR2: SEHNR and FQNEAQ (reference sequence). The CDR3 sequence is 13 residues long. Trimming removed 5 bases from V and 2 bases from J; junction bases left unmatched: 3. The DNA of the CDR3 is TGTGCCAGCAGCCACGGACTAGCCTACGAGCAGTACTTC. Translated: CASSHGLAYEQYF.